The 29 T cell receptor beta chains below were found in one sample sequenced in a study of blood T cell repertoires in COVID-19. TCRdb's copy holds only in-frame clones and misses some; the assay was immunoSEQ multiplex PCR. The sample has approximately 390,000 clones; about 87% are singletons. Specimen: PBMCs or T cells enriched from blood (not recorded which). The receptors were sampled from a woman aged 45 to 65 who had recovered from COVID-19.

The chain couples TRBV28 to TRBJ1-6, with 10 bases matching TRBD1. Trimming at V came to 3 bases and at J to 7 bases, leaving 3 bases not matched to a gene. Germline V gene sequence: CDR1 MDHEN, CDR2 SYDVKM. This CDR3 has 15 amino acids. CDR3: CASSLGDRGNSPLHF. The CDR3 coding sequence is TGTGCCAGCAGTTTGGGGGACAGGGGAAATTCACCCCTCCACTTT. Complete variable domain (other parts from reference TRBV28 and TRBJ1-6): DVKVTQSSRYLVKRTGEKVFLECVQDMDHENMFWYRQDPGLGLRLIYFSYDVKMKEKGDIPEGYSVSREKKERFSLILESASTNQTSMYLCASSLGDRGNSPLHFGNGTRLTVT.

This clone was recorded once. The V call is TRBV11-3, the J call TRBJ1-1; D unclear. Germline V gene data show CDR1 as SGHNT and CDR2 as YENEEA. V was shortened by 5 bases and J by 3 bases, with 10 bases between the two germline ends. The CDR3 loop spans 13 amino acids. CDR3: CASSAREDTEAFF. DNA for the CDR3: TGTGCCAGCAGCGCGAGGGAGGACACTGAAGCTTTCTTT. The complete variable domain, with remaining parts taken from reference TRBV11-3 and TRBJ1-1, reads EAGVVQSPRYKIIEKKQPVAFWCNPISGHNTLYWYLQNLGQGPELLIRYENEEAVDDSQLPKDRFSAERLKGVDSTLKIQPAELGDSAVYLCASSAREDTEAFFGQGTRLTVV.

The CDR3 region is CASSYPGTGGQYF. The CDR3 DNA sequence: TGTGCCAGCAGTTACCCCGGGACAGGGGGGCAGTACTTC. This sequence joins TRBV6-2 or TRBV6-3 and TRBJ2-7; 11 nucleotides match TRBD1. The CDR3 consists of 13 residues. V was pared by 2 bases and J by 9 bases, with 3 bases of the junction left unmatched. Germline V gives CDR1 MNHEY, CDR2 SVGEGT.

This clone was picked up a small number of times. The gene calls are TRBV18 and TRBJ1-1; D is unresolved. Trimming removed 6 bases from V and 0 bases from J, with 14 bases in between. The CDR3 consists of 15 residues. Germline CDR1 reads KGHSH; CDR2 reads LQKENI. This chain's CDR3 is CASSPTPTVNTEAFF. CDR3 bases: TGTGCCAGCTCCCCTACCCCCACGGTGAACACTGAAGCTTTCTTT.

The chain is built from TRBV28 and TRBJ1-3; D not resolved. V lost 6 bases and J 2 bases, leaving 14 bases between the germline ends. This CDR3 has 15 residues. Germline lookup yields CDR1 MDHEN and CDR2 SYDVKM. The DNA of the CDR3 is TGTGCCAGCAGGGCGGCTAGGCCTGCTGGAAACACCATATATTTT. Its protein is CASRAARPAGNTIYF.

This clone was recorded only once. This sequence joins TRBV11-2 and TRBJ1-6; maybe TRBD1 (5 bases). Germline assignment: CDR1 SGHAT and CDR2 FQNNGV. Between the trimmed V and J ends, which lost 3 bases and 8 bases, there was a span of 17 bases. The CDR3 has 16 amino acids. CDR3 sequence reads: CASSFSPGGLDSPLHF. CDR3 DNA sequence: TGTGCCAGCAGCTTCTCCCCCGGGGGTCTGGATTCACCCCTCCACTTT.

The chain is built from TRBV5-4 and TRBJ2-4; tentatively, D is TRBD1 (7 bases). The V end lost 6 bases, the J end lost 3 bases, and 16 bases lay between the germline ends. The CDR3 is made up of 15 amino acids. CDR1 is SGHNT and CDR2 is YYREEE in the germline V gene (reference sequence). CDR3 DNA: TGTGCCAGCACCACCCAGGGGGGACTCAAAAACATTCAGTACTTC. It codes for CASTTQGGLKNIQYF.

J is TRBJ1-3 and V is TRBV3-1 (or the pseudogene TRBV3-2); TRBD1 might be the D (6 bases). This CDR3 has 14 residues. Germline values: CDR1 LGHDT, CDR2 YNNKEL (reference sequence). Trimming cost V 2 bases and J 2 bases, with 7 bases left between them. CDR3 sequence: CASSQRTAGNTIYF. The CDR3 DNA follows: TGTGCCAGCAGCCAAAGGACAGCTGGAAACACCATATATTTT.

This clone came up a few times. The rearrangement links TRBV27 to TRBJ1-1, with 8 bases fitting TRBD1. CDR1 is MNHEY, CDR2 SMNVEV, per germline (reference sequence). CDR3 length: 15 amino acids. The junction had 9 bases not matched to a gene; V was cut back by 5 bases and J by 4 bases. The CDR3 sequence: CASSILDRDGTEAFF. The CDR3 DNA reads TGTGCCAGCAGTATCCTGGACAGGGATGGCACTGAAGCTTTCTTT.

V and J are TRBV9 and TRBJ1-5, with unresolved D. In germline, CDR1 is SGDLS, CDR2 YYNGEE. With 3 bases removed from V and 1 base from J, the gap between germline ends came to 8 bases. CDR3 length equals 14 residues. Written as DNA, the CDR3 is TGTGCCAGCAGCGGAGGGTTCAGCAATCAGCCCCAGCATTTT. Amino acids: CASSGGFSNQPQHF.

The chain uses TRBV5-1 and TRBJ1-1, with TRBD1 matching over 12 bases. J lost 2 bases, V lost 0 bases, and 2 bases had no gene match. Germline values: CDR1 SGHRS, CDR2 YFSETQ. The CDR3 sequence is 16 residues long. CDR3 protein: CASSLAGTGGNTEAFF. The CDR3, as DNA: TGCGCCAGCAGCTTGGCCGGGACAGGGGGCAACACTGAAGCTTTCTTT.

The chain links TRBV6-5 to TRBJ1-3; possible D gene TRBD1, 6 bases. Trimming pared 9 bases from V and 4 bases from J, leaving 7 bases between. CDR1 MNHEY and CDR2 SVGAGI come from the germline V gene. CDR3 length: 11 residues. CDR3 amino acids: CASGQGNTIYF. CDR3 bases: TGTGCCAGTGGACAGGGAAACACCATATATTTT.

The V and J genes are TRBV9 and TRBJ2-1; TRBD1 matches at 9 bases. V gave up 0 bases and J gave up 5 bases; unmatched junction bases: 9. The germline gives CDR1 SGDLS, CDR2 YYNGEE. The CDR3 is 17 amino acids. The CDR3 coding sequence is TGTGCCAGCAGCGTAGGTGGGACAGGGAGGTCCCACAATGAGCAGTTCTTC. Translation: CASSVGGTGRSHNEQFF.

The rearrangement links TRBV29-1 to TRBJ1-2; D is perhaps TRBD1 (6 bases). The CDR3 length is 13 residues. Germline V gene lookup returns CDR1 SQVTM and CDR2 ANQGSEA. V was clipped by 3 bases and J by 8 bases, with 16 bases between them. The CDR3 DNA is TGCAGCGTTGATATAGGGGGTACGGGGGGCTACACCTTC. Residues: CSVDIGGTGGYTF.

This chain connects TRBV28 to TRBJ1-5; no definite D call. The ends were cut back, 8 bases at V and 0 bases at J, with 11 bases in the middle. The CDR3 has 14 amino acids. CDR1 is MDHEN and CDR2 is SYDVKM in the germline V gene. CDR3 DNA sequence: TGTGCCAGCCGGGTCCCTTATAGCAATCAGCCCCAGCATTTT. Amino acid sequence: CASRVPYSNQPQHF.

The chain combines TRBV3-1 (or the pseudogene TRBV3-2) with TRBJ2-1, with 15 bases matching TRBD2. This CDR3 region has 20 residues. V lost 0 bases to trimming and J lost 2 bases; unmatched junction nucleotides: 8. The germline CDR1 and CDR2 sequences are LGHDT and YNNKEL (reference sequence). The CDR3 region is CASSQERPGLAGGAYNEQFF. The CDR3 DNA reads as TGTGCCAGCAGCCAAGAGCGTCCGGGACTAGCGGGGGGTGCCTACAATGAGCAGTTCTTC.

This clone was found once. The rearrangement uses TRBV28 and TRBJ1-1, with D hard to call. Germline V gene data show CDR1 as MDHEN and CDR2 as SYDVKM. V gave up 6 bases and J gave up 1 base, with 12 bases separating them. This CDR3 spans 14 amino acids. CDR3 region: CASSQQKKNTEAFF. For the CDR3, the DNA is TGTGCCAGCAGCCAACAAAAAAAGAACACTGAAGCTTTCTTT.

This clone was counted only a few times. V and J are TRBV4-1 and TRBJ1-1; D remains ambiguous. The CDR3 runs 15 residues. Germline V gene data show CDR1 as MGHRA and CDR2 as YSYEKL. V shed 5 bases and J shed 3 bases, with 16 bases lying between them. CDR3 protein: CASSATQALHTEAFF. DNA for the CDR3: TGCGCCAGCAGCGCCACGCAGGCACTTCACACTGAAGCTTTCTTT.

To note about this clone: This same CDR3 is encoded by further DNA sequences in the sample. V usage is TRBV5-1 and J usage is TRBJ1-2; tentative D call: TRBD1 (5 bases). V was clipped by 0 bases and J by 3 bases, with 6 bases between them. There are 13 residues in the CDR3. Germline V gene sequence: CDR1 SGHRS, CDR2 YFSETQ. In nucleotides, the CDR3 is TGCGCCAGCAGCTTGGAAGGGGACTATGGCTACACCTTC. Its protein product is CASSLEGDYGYTF.

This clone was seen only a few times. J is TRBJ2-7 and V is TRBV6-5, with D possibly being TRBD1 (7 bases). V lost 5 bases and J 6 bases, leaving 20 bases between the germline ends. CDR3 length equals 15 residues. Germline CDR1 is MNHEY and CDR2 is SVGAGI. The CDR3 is CASSPQQGRLGEQYF. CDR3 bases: TGTGCCAGCAGTCCGCAACAGGGGAGGTTGGGCGAGCAGTACTTC.

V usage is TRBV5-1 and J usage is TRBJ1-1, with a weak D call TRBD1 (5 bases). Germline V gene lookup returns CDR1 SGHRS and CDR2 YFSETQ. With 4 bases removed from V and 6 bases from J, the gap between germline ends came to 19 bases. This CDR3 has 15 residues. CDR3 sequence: CASSAWPAGSAEAFF. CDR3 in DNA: TGCGCCAGCAGCGCTTGGCCGGCAGGGTCCGCTGAAGCTTTCTTT.

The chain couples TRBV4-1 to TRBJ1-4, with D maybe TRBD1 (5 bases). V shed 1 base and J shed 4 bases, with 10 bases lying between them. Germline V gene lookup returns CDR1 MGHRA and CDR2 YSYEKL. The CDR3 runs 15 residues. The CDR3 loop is CASSQATVYNEKLFF. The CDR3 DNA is TGCGCCAGCAGCCAAGCGACAGTTTATAATGAAAAACTGTTTTTT.

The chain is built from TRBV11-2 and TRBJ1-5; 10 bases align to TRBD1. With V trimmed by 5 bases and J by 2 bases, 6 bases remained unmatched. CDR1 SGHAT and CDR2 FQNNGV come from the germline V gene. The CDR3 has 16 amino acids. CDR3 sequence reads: CASSLWTGGRNQPQHF. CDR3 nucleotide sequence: TGTGCCAGCAGCCTATGGACAGGGGGACGCAATCAGCCCCAGCATTTT.

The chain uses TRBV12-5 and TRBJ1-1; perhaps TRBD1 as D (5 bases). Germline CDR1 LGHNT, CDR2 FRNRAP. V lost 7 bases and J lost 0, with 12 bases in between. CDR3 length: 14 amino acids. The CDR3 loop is CASVGGAVNTEAFF. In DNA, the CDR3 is TGTGCTAGTGTCGGCGGGGCAGTGAACACTGAAGCTTTCTTT. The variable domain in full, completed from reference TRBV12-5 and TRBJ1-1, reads DARVTQTPRHKVTEMGQEVTMRCQPILGHNTVFWYRQTMMQGLELLAYFRNRAPLDDSGMPKDRFSAEMPDATLATLKIQPSEPRDSAVYFCASVGGAVNTEAFFGQGTRLTVV.

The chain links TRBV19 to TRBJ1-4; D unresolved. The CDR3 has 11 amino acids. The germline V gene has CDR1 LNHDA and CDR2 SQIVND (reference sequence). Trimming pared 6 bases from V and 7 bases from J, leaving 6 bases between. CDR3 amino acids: CASREVEKLFF. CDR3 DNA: TGTGCCAGTAGAGAGGTTGAAAAACTGTTTTTT.

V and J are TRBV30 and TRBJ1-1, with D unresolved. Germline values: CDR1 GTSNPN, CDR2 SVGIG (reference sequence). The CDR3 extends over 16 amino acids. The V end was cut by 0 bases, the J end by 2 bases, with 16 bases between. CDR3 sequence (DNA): TGTGCCTGGAGTGTCGCCGTTTATGAGGGAAACACTGAAGCTTTCTTT. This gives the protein CAWSVAVYEGNTEAFF. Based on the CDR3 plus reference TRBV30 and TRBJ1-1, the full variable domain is SQTIHQWPATLVQPVGSPLSLECTVEGTSNPNLYWYRQAAGRGLQLLFYSVGIGQISSEVPQNLSASRPQDRQFILSSKKLLLSDSGFYLCAWSVAVYEGNTEAFFGQGTRLTVV.

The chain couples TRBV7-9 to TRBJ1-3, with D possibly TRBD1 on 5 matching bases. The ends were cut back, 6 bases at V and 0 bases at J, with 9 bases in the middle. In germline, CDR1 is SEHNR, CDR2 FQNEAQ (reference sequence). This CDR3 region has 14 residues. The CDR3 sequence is CASRGVSSGNTIYF. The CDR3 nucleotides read TGTGCCAGCAGAGGGGTTAGCTCTGGAAACACCATATATTTT.

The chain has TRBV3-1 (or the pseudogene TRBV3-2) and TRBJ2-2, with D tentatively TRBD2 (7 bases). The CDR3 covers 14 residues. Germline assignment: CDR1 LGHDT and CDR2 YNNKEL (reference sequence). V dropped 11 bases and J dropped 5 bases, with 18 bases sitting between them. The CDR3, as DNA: TGTGCCGCCCGAGGAGGGGGGGGTACCGGGGAGCTGTTTTTT. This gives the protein CAARGGGGTGELFF.

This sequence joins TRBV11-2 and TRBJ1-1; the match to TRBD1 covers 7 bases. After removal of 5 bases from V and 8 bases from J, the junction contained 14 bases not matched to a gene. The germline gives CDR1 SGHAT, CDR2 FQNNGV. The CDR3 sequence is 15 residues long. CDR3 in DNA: TGTGCCAGCAGCCAACGACAGGGTTTTCAAACCGAAGCTTTCTTT. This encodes CASSQRQGFQTEAFF.